These 30 T cell receptor beta chains share one sample of origin, sequenced in a study of blood T cell repertoires in COVID-19. Clones were sequenced by immunoSEQ multiplex PCR, and TCRdb holds only the in-frame ones, with some missing. The sample has approximately 220,000 clones; about 88% are singletons. The sequencing input was peripheral blood. These receptors all stem from a middle-aged man with acute or convalescent COVID-19.

J is TRBJ1-3 and V is TRBV4-1; perhaps TRBD1 as D (6 bases). The CDR3 spans 16 residues. Trimming took off 1 base at V and 2 bases at J, with 12 bases between the two ends. Germline CDR1 and CDR2: MGHRA and YSYEKL. The CDR3 DNA reads TGCGCCAGCAGCCAAGGGACAGTTATCACTGGAAACACCATATATTTT. Its protein is CASSQGTVITGNTIYF.

This clone was detected only once. V is TRBV6-5 and J is TRBJ1-5, with 11 bases fitting TRBD1. Germline CDR1 and CDR2: MNHEY and SVGAGI. CDR3 length: 14 amino acids. Losses at the gene ends were 6 bases for V and 8 bases for J; bases not matched to a gene: 6. CDR3 sequence: CASRRTGGSEPQHF. The CDR3 region has the DNA TGTGCCAGCAGGAGGACAGGGGGCTCTGAGCCCCAGCATTTT.

This chain uses TRBV7-6 with TRBJ2-7; perhaps TRBD1 as D (5 bases). Germline loops: CDR1 SGHVS, CDR2 FNYEAQ. Trimming stripped 4 bases from V and 6 bases from J, with 10 bases between. This CDR3 has 12 residues. The CDR3 nucleotides are TGTGCCAGCAGCTGGCAAGGGGCCGAGCAGTACTTC. It encodes CASSWQGAEQYF.

This clone was observed a few times. The V call is TRBV10-2, the J call TRBJ1-5; the D gene is possibly TRBD1 (6 bases). V dropped 5 bases and J dropped 3 bases, with 8 bases sitting between them. The CDR3 consists of 13 residues. Germline CDR1 reads WSHSY; CDR2 reads SAAADI. CDR3 nucleotide sequence: TGCGCCAGCAGTACAGGGTTCAATCAGCCCCAGCATTTT. As protein: CASSTGFNQPQHF.

This clone was seen only once. V is TRBV28 and J is TRBJ1-5; 8 bases match TRBD1. The CDR3 contains 15 residues. V lost 7 bases to trimming and J lost 7 bases; unmatched junction nucleotides: 12. The V gene's germline CDR1 is MDHEN and CDR2 SYDVKM. Here the CDR3 DNA reads TGTGCCAGCACCGAACTGACAGGGGAAGGACAGCCCCAGCATTTT. Translated: CASTELTGEGQPQHF.

The chain links TRBV7-3 to TRBJ2-3, with D tentatively TRBD2 (6 bases). CDR1 SGHTA and CDR2 FQGTGA come from the germline V gene. V was cut by 0 bases and J by 14 bases, with 15 bases left in between. The CDR3 totals 13 residues. CDR3 bases: TGTGCCAGCAGCTTAACAGGAGGGTCCCCCGGGTATTTT. This translates into CASSLTGGSPGYF.

The chain employs TRBV12-3 or TRBV12-4 and TRBJ1-2; D gene uncertain. The CDR3 extends over 13 amino acids. V was clipped by 4 bases and J by 4 bases, with 10 bases between them. CDR3: CASSSRQLYGYTF. The DNA of the CDR3 is TGTGCCAGCAGTTCTAGGCAGCTCTATGGCTACACCTTC.

The gene calls are TRBV15 and TRBJ2-7; TRBD2 is a possible D gene (7 bases). The V end lost 5 bases, the J end lost 5 bases, and 16 bases lay between the germline ends. The CDR3 covers 14 residues. Germline CDR1 and CDR2: LNHNV and YYDKDF (reference sequence). The CDR3 DNA sequence: TGTGCCACCAGCTTCGGCGGGGGCCAGGACGAGCAGTACTTC. Translated, it gives CATSFGGGQDEQYF.

This clone was picked up a small number of times. V gene TRBV5-5 combines with J gene TRBJ1-1; tentatively, D is TRBD1 (5 bases). The CDR3 contains 13 residues. V was trimmed by 5 bases and J by 3 bases, leaving 11 bases between them. Germline CDR1 and CDR2: SGHKS and YYEKEE (reference sequence). The CDR3 region is CASRRWGDTEAFF. The CDR3 region has the DNA TGTGCCAGCAGGCGGTGGGGGGACACTGAAGCTTTCTTT.

This CDR3 reads CATKSGNISYEQYF. In DNA form, the CDR3 reads TGTGCCACCAAATCCGGGAACATCTCCTACGAGCAGTACTTC. This chain joins TRBV18 and TRBJ2-7; possibly TRBD2 for D (5 bases). The CDR3 totals 14 residues. Germline-derived CDR1 and CDR2 are KGHSH and LQKENI. The V gene lost 10 bases and the J gene lost 0 bases, with 16 bases spanning the gap.

The genes are TRBV6-1 and TRBJ1-1, with D unclear. V dropped 1 base and J dropped 1 base, with 16 bases sitting between them. The CDR3 has 17 residues. Germline V gene sequence: CDR1 MNHNS, CDR2 SASEGT. For the CDR3, the DNA is TGTGCCAGCAGTGAAGTGGGCCCCGAAGTAAGGAACACTGAAGCTTTCTTT. Amino acids: CASSEVGPEVRNTEAFF.

This clone was detected once. The J gene is TRBJ2-7, the V gene TRBV10-1, with D tentatively TRBD2 (6 bases). The germline V gene has CDR1 WNHNN and CDR2 SYGVQD (reference sequence). Trimming removed 5 bases from V and 9 bases from J, with 14 bases in between. The CDR3 has 12 amino acids. CDR3 loop: CASSWDSSAQYF. DNA of the CDR3: TGCGCCAGCAGTTGGGACTCCTCCGCGCAGTACTTC.

V and J are TRBV27 and TRBJ2-1; 11 bases map to TRBD2. CDR1 is MNHEY and CDR2 is SMNVEV in the germline V gene (reference sequence). This CDR3 contains 16 residues. V lost 4 bases to trimming and J lost 2 bases; unmatched junction nucleotides: 4. CDR3 DNA: TGTGCCAGCAGTTCGTTAGCGGGAGGGCCCTACAATGAGCAGTTCTTC. As protein: CASSSLAGGPYNEQFF.

The chain combines TRBV11-2 with TRBJ1-3; 7 nucleotides line up with TRBD1. The germline CDR1 and CDR2 sequences are SGHAT and FQNNGV. The CDR3 runs 12 residues. After removal of 2 bases from V and 11 bases from J, the junction contained 3 bases not matched to a gene. The CDR3 is CASSLNTGAIYF. CDR3 in DNA: TGTGCCAGCAGCTTAAATACAGGGGCCATATATTTT.

V and J are TRBV7-9 and TRBJ2-4; no firm D call. The V gene lost 5 bases and the J gene lost 6 bases, with 11 bases spanning the gap. The CDR3 sequence is 13 residues long. Germline lookup yields CDR1 SEHNR and CDR2 FQNEAQ (reference sequence). The CDR3 nucleotides read TGTGCCAGCAGCATCCCCTACCTAAACATTCAGTACTTC. Translating gives CASSIPYLNIQYF.

The chain combines TRBV24-1 with TRBJ1-1; D may be TRBD1 (5 bases). Looked up from germline, CDR1 is KGHDR and CDR2 is SFDVKD. V gave up 1 base and J gave up 0 bases, with 11 bases separating them. CDR3 size: 16 residues. In DNA form, the CDR3 reads TGTGCCACCAGTGATTTCCCACAGGCGATGAACACTGAAGCTTTCTTT. Protein: CATSDFPQAMNTEAFF.

J is TRBJ2-7 and V is TRBV20-1; a possible D gene is TRBD1 (6 bases). Trimming removed 7 bases at V and 2 bases at J, with 9 bases between. Germline CDR1 is DFQATT and CDR2 is SNEGSKA (reference sequence). The CDR3 is made up of 11 amino acids. The DNA for the CDR3 is TGCAGTGTGGCAGGGGCCTACGAGCAGTACTTC. Translating it yields CSVAGAYEQYF.

This clone appeared a single time. The chain carries TRBV6-5 and TRBJ1-1; D is possibly TRBD1 (5 bases). The CDR3 spans 16 residues. Germline CDR1 is MNHEY and CDR2 is SVGAGI. Trimming pared 4 bases from V and 1 base from J, leaving 16 bases between. The CDR3 reads CASSSSPGGGNTEAFF. CDR3 in DNA: TGTGCCAGCAGTTCTTCCCCCGGGGGGGGGAACACTGAAGCTTTCTTT.

The J gene is TRBJ2-1, the V gene TRBV24-1, with 8 bases identical to TRBD1. CDR3 length equals 14 residues. V lost 2 bases and J lost 7; bases outside the gene matches: 3. Germline loops: CDR1 KGHDR, CDR2 SFDVKD. The chain's CDR3 is CATSDSDRVNEQFF. The DNA for the CDR3 is TGTGCCACCAGTGATTCGGACAGGGTTAATGAGCAGTTCTTC.

The chain combines TRBV7-6 with TRBJ2-5; TRBD1 matches at 9 bases. Germline V gene data show CDR1 as SGHVS and CDR2 as FNYEAQ. CDR3 length: 14 amino acids. The junction had 4 bases not matched to a gene; V was cut back by 5 bases and J by 3 bases. CDR3 loop: CASSPDRGEETQYF. The CDR3 DNA reads as TGTGCCAGCAGCCCGGACAGGGGAGAAGAGACCCAGTACTTC.

The chain carries TRBV5-4 and TRBJ1-1; no reliable D call. The CDR3 spans 13 residues. Germline-derived CDR1 and CDR2 are SGHNT and YYREEE (reference sequence). The ends were cut back, 1 base at V and 3 bases at J, with 7 bases in the middle. The DNA of the CDR3 is TGTGCCAGCAGCTTGATCGGGGACACTGAAGCTTTCTTT. Translating gives CASSLIGDTEAFF.

This clone appeared a single time. V is TRBV6-5 and J is TRBJ2-7; no clear D. This CDR3 region has 16 residues. V lost 2 bases and J 4 bases, leaving 18 bases between the germline ends. CDR1 is MNHEY and CDR2 is SVGAGI in the germline V gene. The CDR3 region is CASSYASIPSRYEQYF. Written as DNA, the CDR3 is TGTGCCAGCAGTTACGCATCAATCCCTTCCAGGTACGAGCAGTACTTC.

This clone occurred a few times. V usage is TRBV3-1 (or the pseudogene TRBV3-2) and J usage is TRBJ2-3, with 13 bases identical to TRBD2. Germline V gene lookup returns CDR1 LGHDT and CDR2 YNNKEL (reference sequence). The length of the CDR3 is 16 residues. J lost 4 bases, V lost 4 bases, and 5 bases had no gene match. CDR3 in amino acids: CASSRELAGGSDTQYF. CDR3 DNA: TGTGCCAGCAGCCGAGAACTAGCGGGAGGGTCAGATACGCAGTATTTT.

The CDR3, as DNA: TGTGCCAGCAGTTACTCGCCGGGAGATGGCTACACCTTC. Protein sequence: CASSYSPGDGYTF. The chain is built from TRBV6-5 and TRBJ1-2; D is undetermined. CDR3 size: 13 residues. Germline CDR1 is MNHEY and CDR2 is SVGAGI. Trimming shortened V by 0 bases and J by 6 bases, and 8 bases separated the two germline ends.

The chain recombines TRBV12-3 or TRBV12-4 with TRBJ1-1; 7 bases fit TRBD1. CDR3 length: 12 residues. V gave up 7 bases and J gave up 10 bases; unmatched junction bases: 9. The CDR3 coding sequence is TGTGCCAGCAAGCTAGGGACAGTGCGAGCTTTCTTT. Translation: CASKLGTVRAFF.

This rearrangement joins TRBV5-1 to TRBJ1-4; D is ambiguous. The germline V and J ends were trimmed by 1 base and 7 bases, with 11 bases remaining between them. This CDR3 region has 14 residues. Germline V gene data show CDR1 as SGHRS and CDR2 as YFSETQ. This CDR3 reads CASSLRQAGEKLFF. For the CDR3, the DNA is TGCGCCAGCAGCTTGAGGCAGGCCGGTGAAAAACTGTTTTTT.

Remarks on this clone: At one end the junction does not follow the germline gene, possibly because of a read error. V is TRBV30 and J is TRBJ2-7; 8 bases align to TRBD1. In germline, CDR1 is GTSNPN, CDR2 SVGIG (reference sequence). The CDR3 has 15 residues. CDR3 loop: CAWKGEGTGNPRAHF. The CDR3 nucleotides read TGTGCCTGGAAGGGTGAGGGGACAGGTAACCCTCGGGCGCACTTC.

The chain carries TRBV5-1 and TRBJ2-1; 13 bases map to TRBD2. V was pared by 3 bases and J by 8 bases, with 8 bases of the junction left unmatched. The CDR3 spans 16 residues. The germline CDR1 and CDR2 sequences are SGHRS and YFSETQ. CDR3 sequence reads: CASSWGTSGVGDEQFF. CDR3 DNA sequence: TGCGCCAGCAGCTGGGGGACTAGCGGGGTCGGCGATGAGCAGTTCTTC. The full variable domain, its missing parts supplied by reference TRBV5-1 and TRBJ2-1, is KAGVTQTPRYLIKTRGQQVTLSCSPISGHRSVSWYQQTPGQGLQFLFEYFSETQRNKGNFPGRFSGRQFSNSRSEMNVSTLELGDSALYLCASSWGTSGVGDEQFFGPGTRLTVL.

CDR3: CASTYSAYEQYF. The CDR3 DNA reads as TGTGCCAGCACCTACAGTGCCTACGAGCAGTACTTC. The V gene is TRBV12-3 or TRBV12-4, the J gene TRBJ2-7; the D is unclear. V shed 7 bases and J shed 2 bases, with 9 bases lying between them. The CDR3 totals 12 residues.

This clone was detected only once. The rearrangement uses TRBV4-2 and TRBJ2-3, with D possibly being TRBD1 (7 bases). This CDR3 contains 15 residues. Germline V CDR1 and CDR2: LGHNA, YNFKEQ. The ends were cut back, 4 bases at V and 4 bases at J, with 15 bases in the middle. In nucleotides, the CDR3 is TGTGCCAGCAGCCCCAGGGGGGTGGGATCAGATACGCAGTATTTT. As protein: CASSPRGVGSDTQYF.